This T cell receptor beta chain was recorded in a study of technical replicates of blood from a few donors. J lost 4 bases, V lost 5 bases, and 5 bases had no gene match. The length of the CDR3 is 14 residues. Germline V gene sequence: CDR1 SGHNT, CDR2 YENEEA. Data came from immunoSEQ multiplex PCR; TCRdb stores just in-frame clones and leaves some out. The top ten clones hold 0.25% of a sample with around 80,000 clones, about 92% of them seen once. The source of this sequence is a human donor in good health. This chain uses TRBV11-3 with TRBJ1-2; 9 bases match TRBD1. Sequenced input: T cells isolated from PBMCs. CDR3 protein: CASSLPGQGYGYTF. In DNA form, the CDR3 reads TGTGCCAGCAGCCTTCCGGGACAGGGCTATGGCTACACCTTC.